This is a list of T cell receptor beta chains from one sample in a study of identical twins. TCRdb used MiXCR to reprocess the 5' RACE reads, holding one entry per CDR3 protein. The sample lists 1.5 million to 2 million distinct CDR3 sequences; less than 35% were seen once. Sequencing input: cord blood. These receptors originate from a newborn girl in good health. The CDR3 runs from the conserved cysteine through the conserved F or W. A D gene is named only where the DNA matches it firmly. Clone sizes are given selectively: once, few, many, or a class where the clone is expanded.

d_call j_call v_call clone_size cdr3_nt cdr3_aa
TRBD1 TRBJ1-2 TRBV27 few TGTGCCAGCAGTGGGGGACAGGGGGCGTTTTTTGGCTACACCTTC CASSGGQGAFFGYTF
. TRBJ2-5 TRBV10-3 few TGTGCCATCGGTCAAGAGACCCAGTACTTC CAIGQETQYF
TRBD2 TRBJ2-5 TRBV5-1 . TGCGCCAGCAGCGAGGGACTAGCGGGAGTAGGAAAGACCCAGTACTTC CASSEGLAGVGKTQYF
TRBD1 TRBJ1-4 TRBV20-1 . TGCAGTGCTAGAGGGAGGACAGGGGTTAATGAAAAACTGTTTTTT CSARGRTGVNEKLFF
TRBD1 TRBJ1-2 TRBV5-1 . TGCGCCAGCAGCTGGACACAGGGGGCCAGCTATGGCTACACCTTC CASSWTQGASYGYTF
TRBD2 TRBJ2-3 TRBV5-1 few TGCGCCAGCAGCTCTAAACTAGCGCCAGCAGATACGCAGTATTTT CASSSKLAPADTQYF
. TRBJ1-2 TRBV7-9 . TGTGCCAGCAGCCAAGGCCGGACAATCTATGGCTACACCTTC CASSQGRTIYGYTF
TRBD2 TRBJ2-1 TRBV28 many TGTGCCAGCAGTTCGAACTTACTAGCGGGGGGGTCCTACAATGAGCAGTTCTTC CASSSNLLAGGSYNEQFF
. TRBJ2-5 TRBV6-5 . TGTGCCAGCAAGGGAGCGGTACTCCAAGAGACCCAGTACTTC CASKGAVLQETQYF
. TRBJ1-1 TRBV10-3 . TGTGCCATCGTGGCACCGCATAAGAGCACTGAAGCTTTCTTT CAIVAPHKSTEAFF
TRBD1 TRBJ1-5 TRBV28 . TGTGCCAGCAGTTCGGGACAGGGGATAAGTCAGCCCCAGCATTTT CASSSGQGISQPQHF
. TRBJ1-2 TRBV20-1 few TGCAGTGCTAGCCGGGGTTCAGCTAACTATGGCTACACCTTC CSASRGSANYGYTF
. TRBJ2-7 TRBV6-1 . TGTGCCAGCAGTGATTACAGGGAACTCGAGCAGTACTTC CASSDYRELEQYF
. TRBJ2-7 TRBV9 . TGTGCCAGCAGCGTAGCCACGGGACGTTCCTACGAGCAGTACTTC CASSVATGRSYEQYF
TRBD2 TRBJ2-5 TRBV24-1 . TGTGCCACCAGTGAACCGGGGGGGTCCTACAATGAGCAGTACTTC CATSEPGGSYNEQYF
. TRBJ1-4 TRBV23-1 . TGCGCCAGCAGTCAATTCGAGACAGTGGGTGAAAAACTGTTTTTT CASSQFETVGEKLFF
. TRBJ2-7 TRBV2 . TGTGCCAGCAGAACTAGCCCTACTAGCGAGCAGTACTTC CASRTSPTSEQYF
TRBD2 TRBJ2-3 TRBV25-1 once TGTGCCAGCATGCAACTGGGGGGGAGGGGCACAGATACGCAGTATTTT CASMQLGGRGTDTQYF
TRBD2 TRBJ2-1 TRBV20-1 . TGCAGTGTCATAGCGGGAGGGCCTGACATCTTCTACAATGAGCAGTTCTTC CSVIAGGPDIFYNEQFF
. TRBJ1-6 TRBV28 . TGTGCCAGCAGTTTATCGCCCAGGCAGGGCCATAATTCACCCCTCCACTTT CASSLSPRQGHNSPLHF
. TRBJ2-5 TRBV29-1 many TGCAGCGTTTTCGGCGCTCAAGAGACCCAGTACTTC CSVFGAQETQYF
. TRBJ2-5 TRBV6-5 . TGTGCCAGCAGTATATCAGGCTACAATGAGCAGTACTTC CASSISGYNEQYF
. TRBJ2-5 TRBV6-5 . TGTGCCAGCAGCCTCCTGGTGGGCGTTGAGACCCAGTACTTC CASSLLVGVETQYF
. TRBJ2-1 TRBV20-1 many TGCAGTGCTAGTCGGGGTCACAATGAGCAGTTCTTC CSASRGHNEQFF
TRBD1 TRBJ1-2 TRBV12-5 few TGTGCTAGTGGTTTGGTGTTTGGGACAGGGGGCGGGCAAGTTAACTATGGCTACACCTTC CASGLVFGTGGGQVNYGYTF
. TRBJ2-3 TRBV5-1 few TGCGCCAGCAGCTTGAACGCAGGCACAGATACGCAGTATTTT CASSLNAGTDTQYF
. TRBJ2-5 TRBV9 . TGTGCCAGCAGCGTTCGCCCCCTAGCGCAAGAGACCCAGTACTTC CASSVRPLAQETQYF
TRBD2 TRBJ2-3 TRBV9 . TGTGCCAGCAGCGTTCAGCGGGGAAGGGCAGATACGCAGTATTTT CASSVQRGRADTQYF
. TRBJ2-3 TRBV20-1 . TGCAGTGCTAGTGATTTATCGTGGGACAACACAGATACGCAGTATTTT CSASDLSWDNTDTQYF
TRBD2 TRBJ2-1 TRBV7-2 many TGTGCCAGCAGCCCTAGCGGGGGGTCCTACAATGAGCAGTTCTTC CASSPSGGSYNEQFF
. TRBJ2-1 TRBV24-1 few TGTGCCACCAGTGATCGGCGGGCCCCCAGGCGGCAGTTCTTC CATSDRRAPRRQFF
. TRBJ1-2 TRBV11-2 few TGTGCCAGCAGCTCCCCTAAGGGGGGCGCTAACTATGGCTACACCTTC CASSSPKGGANYGYTF
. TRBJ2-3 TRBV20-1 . TGCAGTGCTAGTCGACTCCCAGTGAGTTCTCCAGATACGCAGTATTTT CSASRLPVSSPDTQYF
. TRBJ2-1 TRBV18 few TGTGCCAGCTCACCGGGGACAAGTGCCTCTTCCTACAATGAGCAGTTCTTC CASSPGTSASSYNEQFF
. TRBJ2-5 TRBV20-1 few TGCAGTGCTAAACTAGTTACAGAGACCCAGTACTTC CSAKLVTETQYF
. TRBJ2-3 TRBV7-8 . TGTGCCAGCAGCCCGGAGAGAGTTCGGGATACGCAGTATTTT CASSPERVRDTQYF
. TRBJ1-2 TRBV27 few TGTGCCAGCAGGCCGAGGGGACTCTATGGCTACACCTTC CASRPRGLYGYTF
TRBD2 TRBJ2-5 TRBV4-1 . TGCGCCAGCAGCCGCGTACCGGGACTAGCGGGGGGGCGAGAGACCCAGTACTTC CASSRVPGLAGGRETQYF
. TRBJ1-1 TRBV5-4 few TGTGCCAGCAGCTCAAAACCGGGGCCTGAAGCTTTCTTT CASSSKPGPEAFF
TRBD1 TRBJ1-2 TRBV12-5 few TGTGCTAGTGGTCGGGAAACAGGGGGGGGGAACTATGGCTACACCTTC CASGRETGGGNYGYTF